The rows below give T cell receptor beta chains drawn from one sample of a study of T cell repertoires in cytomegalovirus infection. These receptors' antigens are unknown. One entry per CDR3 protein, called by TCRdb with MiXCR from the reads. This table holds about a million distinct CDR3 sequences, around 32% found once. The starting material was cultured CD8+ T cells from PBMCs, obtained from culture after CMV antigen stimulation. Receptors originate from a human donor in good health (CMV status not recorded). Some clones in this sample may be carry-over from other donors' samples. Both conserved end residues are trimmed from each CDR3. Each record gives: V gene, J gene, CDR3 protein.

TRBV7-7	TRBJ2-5	ASSLALRGRETQY
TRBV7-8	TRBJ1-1	ASSPFGRETEAF
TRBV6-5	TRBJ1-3	ASSFGTVTSGNTIY
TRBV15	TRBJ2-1	ATSPGDSTANEQF
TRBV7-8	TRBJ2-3	ASSSLAGSTDTQY
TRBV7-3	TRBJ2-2	ASSYTDRAYTGELF
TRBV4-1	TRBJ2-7	ASSQVSTADYEQY
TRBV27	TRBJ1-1	ASSPQQEPTAREAF
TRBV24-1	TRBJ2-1	ATSDRRDIDTDEQF
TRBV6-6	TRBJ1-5	ASSVRGDGSNQPQH
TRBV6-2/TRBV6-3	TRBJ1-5	ASSYPQGVEGNQPQH
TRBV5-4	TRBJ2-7	ASMKEGEFATYEQY
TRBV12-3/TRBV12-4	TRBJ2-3	ASSTTGEDTQY
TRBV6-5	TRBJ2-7	ASSGPEQVWGEQY
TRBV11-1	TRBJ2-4	ASSLHSGKNIQY
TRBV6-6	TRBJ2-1	ASRTGTLSGGQF
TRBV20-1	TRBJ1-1	SASKLSWTENTEAF
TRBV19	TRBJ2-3	ASSFDRVDTQY
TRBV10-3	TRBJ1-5	ANCPGMHQPQH
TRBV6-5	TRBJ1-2	ASRPTGAHSRYGYT
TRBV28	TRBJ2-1	ASSPQVWSRNEQF
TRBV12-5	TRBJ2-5	ASGLEETQY
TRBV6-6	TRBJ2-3	ASSLLARGPLTDTQY
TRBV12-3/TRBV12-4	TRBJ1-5	ASSPLIYQPQH
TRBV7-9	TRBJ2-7	ASSGGGFYEQY
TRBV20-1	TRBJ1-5	SAQDRRSRYSNQPQH
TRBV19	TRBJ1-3	ASSITGSSGNTIY
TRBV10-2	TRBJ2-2	AIGLPSGELF
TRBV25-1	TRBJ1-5	ASSETGGSNQPQH
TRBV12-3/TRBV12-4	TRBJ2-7	ASSPDSSGSYEQY
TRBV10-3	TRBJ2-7	AISEKGTLGGVSYEQY
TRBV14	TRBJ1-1	ASSPLIGNTEAF
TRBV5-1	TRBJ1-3	ASSLEETTGLVSGNTIY
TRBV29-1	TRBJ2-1	SVEGETGFRYNEQF
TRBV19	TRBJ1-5	ASGGVQPQH
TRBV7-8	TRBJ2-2	ASSLEQETGELF
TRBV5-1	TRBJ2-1	ASSAGLAESSYNEQF
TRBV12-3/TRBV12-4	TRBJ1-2	ASSPPGFAYGYT
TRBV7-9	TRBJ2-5	ASSLESETQY
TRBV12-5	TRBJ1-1	ASGFDPGQGGNTEAF
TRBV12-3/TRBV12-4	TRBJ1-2	ASSLTLLYGYT
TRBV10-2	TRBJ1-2	ASSPKPGHFYGYT
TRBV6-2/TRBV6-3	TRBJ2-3	ASSPQGSPTDTQY
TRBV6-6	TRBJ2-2	ASREEYRGGTGELF
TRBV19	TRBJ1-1	ASSSGGIGNTEAF
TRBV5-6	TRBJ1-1	ASSLGGSSGPAF
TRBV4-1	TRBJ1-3	ASSQWGPGNTIY
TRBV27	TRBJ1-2	ASSLSREDSYGYT
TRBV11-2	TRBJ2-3	ASSFLPGRGTTDTQY
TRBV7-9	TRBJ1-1	ASSLMTGGGTEAF
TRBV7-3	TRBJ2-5	ASSPPGGGRGTQY
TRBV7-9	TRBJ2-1	ASSLSRGPPGGEQF
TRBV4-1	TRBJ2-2	ASSQEGQGYTGELF
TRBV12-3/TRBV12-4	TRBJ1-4	ASSWDSAANEKLF
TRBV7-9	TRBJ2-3	ASSLVSRPSGGTDTQY
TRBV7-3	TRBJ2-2	ASSSPGNTGELF
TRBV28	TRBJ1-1	ASSLSQLTEAF
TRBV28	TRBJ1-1	ASSTLDTEAF
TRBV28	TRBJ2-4	ASSPSRGLAKNIQY